The count of the clone carrying this T cell receptor beta chain is one. This sample is drawn from a study of cytotoxic CD8 clonotypes in ibrutinib-treated CLL. Study context: Patients: some 11 relapsed/refractory, under 16 treatment-naive, some 18 IGHV unmutated.

Sequenced by immunoSEQ multiplex PCR; TCRdb stores in-frame clones only, minus some. The table lists under 200,000 clones, around 80% of them singletons, with about 4.3% in the top ten. From germline, CDR1 is SGHTA and CDR2 FQGTGA. The V segment lost 3 bases and the J segment 2 bases; nucleotides outside the gene matches: 4. CDR3 length: 15 amino acids. V usage is TRBV7-3 and J usage is TRBJ2-7; 10 nucleotides match TRBD1. The TCR was taken from a human donor with chronic lymphocytic leukemia. The sequencing here drew on PBMCs, taken after 24 months of ibrutinib treatment. Here the CDR3 DNA reads TGTGCCAGCAGCTTGGGGGACAGGGGCGCCTACGAGCAGTACTTC. Its protein is CASSLGDRGAYEQYF.